This TCR beta chain emerged from a study of T cell changes during pregnancy in multiple sclerosis. Some clones are missing from TCRdb's copy, which holds only in-frame ones; the method was immunoSEQ multiplex PCR. The data hold roughly 61,000 clones, with roughly 94% observed a single time. Germline CDR1 reads SGHNT; CDR2 reads YYREEE (reference sequence). The CDR3 loop spans 17 amino acids. The V and J ends lost 0 bases and 4 bases, in that order; junction bases with no gene match: 8. This clone has at least ten counts. The source is a female donor with multiple sclerosis, enrolled in a pregnancy study. The rearrangement uses TRBV5-4 and TRBJ2-7, with 12 bases aligning to TRBD1. The material sequenced was CD8+ T cells from peripheral blood mononuclear cells, taken after pregnancy. CDR3 in amino acids: CASSLAMGTGGKYEQYF. CDR3 coding DNA: TGTGCCAGCAGCTTGGCTATGGGGACAGGGGGCAAGTACGAGCAGTACTTC.